The entry below describes one T cell receptor beta chain. No antigen is known for it. No much larger clone exists at a distance of one base, and base qualities are not known. The sample originates from a study of blood T cell repertoires in COVID-19 (dated by TCRdb to 2018 to 2020). General notes on the study: The collaborator samples originated in the United States, Italy and Spain and spanned the acute and convalescent phases of COVID-19. The repertoires were made available in a free public database intended to serve as a resource for research on the immune response to SARS-CoV-2. Sample metadata almost always included a de-identified subject ID, COVID-19 status, age in years and sex. Where HLA class I and class II types were available, the types were taken from metadata supplied by the sample provider, not from assay-based typing. The material from the prospective study consisted of cDNA or gDNA derived from T cells, B-cell-depleted T cells, or PBMCs. The samples were drawn from two sources: the first 160 participants of the ongoing ImmuneRACE study, and 1,254 subjects contributed by 6 global collaborators. The dataset comprised deeply sampled blood TCRbeta repertoires from subjects exposed to, actively infected with, or recovered from COVID-19.

A second Seattle source provided samples from volunteer blood donors who had recovered from COVID-19. Collaborating institutions collected whole blood in K2EDTA tubes following their own protocols. For TCRbeta analysis, collaborators shipped samples as frozen whole blood, isolated PBMCs, or DNA extracted from either of those sample types. CDR1 and CDR2 are read off the germline V gene as MNHEY and SVGEGT. The CDR3 spans 15 residues, from the cysteine through the phenylalanine. Only CDR3 DNA remains: 45 bases, in frame from the first base. The trim is 2 bases for V and 6 bases for J, with a gap of 17 bases between the germline ends. General conclusions and limits of the study: The quantity of clinical and demographic metadata differed by source and by participant and was supplied without curation.

TCRbeta CDR3 regions were amplified from genomic DNA by means of the immunoSEQ Assay, a bias-controlled multiplex PCR. As for how the authors treated the data: Nucleated cell counts per sample were estimated from amplification of reference gene primers within the assay. To quantify the absolute abundance of each unique TCRbeta CDR3 rearrangement, sequence reads were collapsed and filtered. For each sample, productive Simpson clonality was calculated as the square root of Simpson's diversity index across productive rearrangements. This is the immuneACCESS table as TCRdb keeps it, with only in-frame sequences that have V and J called. A part of the clones is gone; compared with another copy, unresolved V genes explain less than half, and the rest is unexplained. That table is the source of V, J and clone size, and D and trimming were worked out from the DNA. Across this sample there are 250,000 to 300,000 clones, with approximately 90% seen only once. In total, the top ten clones hold about 2.2% of the sample.

The chain uses TRBV6-2 or TRBV6-3 and TRBJ2-7; a tentative D match to TRBD2 spans 6 bases. The receptor's source is a woman aged 45 to 65 who had recovered from COVID-19. The sample comprised peripheral blood. The CDR3 region reads CASSYPPLATSEQYF. The sequence in DNA is TGTGCCAGCAGTTACCCCCCACTAGCCACTTCCGAGCAGTACTTC.